This T cell receptor (beta chain) was observed in a study of response to subunit inactivated influenza vaccine. The table lists this clonotype with many counts. Trimming cost V 0 bases and J 2 bases, with 9 bases left between them. The CDR3 sequence is 14 residues long. Per germline, CDR1 SGHRS and CDR2 YFSETQ. TCRdb called the RT-PCR reads again in MiXCR, with one record for every CDR3 protein. The table has around 200,000 distinct CDR3 sequences, roughly 12% seen once; the top ten hold less than 30%. This sample also appeared in a second study, on T cells expressing NK-cell markers. That paper states: 5'RACE template switching built TCR beta cDNA with unique molecular identifiers. Sorted T-cell subsets CD3+CD56+NKG2C+, CD3+CD56+NKG2C- and CD3+CD56-NKG2C+ were TCR beta-sequenced. NKG2C+ dominant clonotypes from 5 to 7 donors made up roughly 1.0-7.5% of CD8+ T cells.

The chain employs TRBV5-1 and TRBJ2-7, with a tentative D call TRBD2 (6 bases). The receptor was derived from a middle-aged man who received an inactivated influenza vaccine. Specimen: CD8+ T cells sorted from PBMCs, collected less than 13 days after vaccination. The CDR3 bases are TGCGCCAGCAGCTTGGGGGGAGGCACCTACGAGCAGTACTTC. It specifies CASSLGGGTYEQYF. Looking up the rest from reference TRBV5-1 and TRBJ2-7 gives the full variable domain: KAGVTQTPRYLIKTRGQQVTLSCSPISGHRSVSWYQQTPGQGLQFLFEYFSETQRNKGNFPGRFSGRQFSNSRSEMNVSTLELGDSALYLCASSLGGGTYEQYFGPGTRLTVT.